The rows below give T cell receptor beta chains drawn from one sample of a study of shared clonotypes between healthy human individuals. Repertoires were generated with immunoSEQ multiplex PCR, while TCRdb's copy carries only in-frame clones and drops some. The sample lists under 1,900,000 clones, approximately 98.5% seen once, with about 0.35% in the top ten. Specimen: naive CD4+ T cells sorted from blood. These receptors were taken from a man under 40 in good health. CDR3s include the opening cysteine and the closing phenylalanine or tryptophan. A D gene is named only where the DNA matches it firmly. Some rows have no size entry. The others give once, few or many, or a class for an expanded clone.

abundance | d_gene | j_gene | v_gene | CDR3nt | CDR3aa
NA | TRBD2 | TRBJ2-2 | TRBV15 | TGTGCCACCAGCACTGGACTAGCGGGAGACACCGGGGAGCTGTTTTTT | CATSTGLAGDTGELFF
NA | NA | TRBJ2-3 | TRBV9 | TGTGCCAGCAGCGTAGAGCAGGGGACCCCCACAGATACGCAGTATTTT | CASSVEQGTPTDTQYF
NA | TRBD1 | TRBJ2-7 | TRBV28 | TGTGCCAGCACCCGGTGGGACAGCCCCGGGGAGCAGTACTTC | CASTRWDSPGEQYF
NA | NA | TRBJ1-5 | TRBV28 | TGTGCCAGCAGTCCCCCCGGGCAGCCCCAGCATTTT | CASSPPGQPQHF
NA | NA | TRBJ2-2 | TRBV7-9 | TGTGCCAGCAGCCCCGGGGGTCGGACCGGGGAGCTGTTTTTT | CASSPGGRTGELFF
NA | TRBD2 | TRBJ2-5 | TRBV15 | TGTGCCACCAGATTAGCGGGAGGGCCCCAAGAGACCCAGTACTTC | CATRLAGGPQETQYF
NA | NA | TRBJ2-7 | TRBV7-8 | TGTGCCAGCAGCTTAGTTCTAGCTATCTACGAGCAGTACTTC | CASSLVLAIYEQYF
NA | NA | TRBJ1-2 | TRBV18 | TGTGCCAGCTCACGAGTCGAACTCTATGGCTACACCTTC | CASSRVELYGYTF
NA | NA | TRBJ2-7 | TRBV19 | TGTGCCAGTAGCGCCAGTGGCGGCAGGAGCTCCTACGAGCAGTACTTC | CASSASGGRSSYEQYF
NA | NA | TRBJ2-1 | TRBV7-2 | TGTGCCAGCAGCTTAAGCTTCTCCGGCTCCTACAATGAGCAGTTCTTC | CASSLSFSGSYNEQFF
NA | NA | TRBJ1-5 | TRBV2 | TGTGCCAGCAGTGATCTAGAGAGCAATCAGCCCCAGCATTTT | CASSDLESNQPQHF
NA | NA | TRBJ2-7 | TRBV7-6 | TGTGCCAGCAGCTCGAGCCGGACAGTTCCCCGGCGGCAGTACTTC | CASSSSRTVPRRQYF
NA | NA | TRBJ1-4 | TRBV11-2 | TGTGCCAGCAGCCCCTGGGTCTCCAATGAAAAACTGTTTTTT | CASSPWVSNEKLFF
NA | NA | TRBJ1-3 | TRBV7-2 | TGTGCCAGCAGCTTGAGGAGAATTGTTCCTGGAAACACCATATATTTT | CASSLRRIVPGNTIYF
NA | NA | TRBJ1-3 | TRBV11-2 | TGTGCCAGCAGCTTAGAGGGCAGGAGGCTTTCACCCTCTGGAAACACCATATATTTT | CASSLEGRRLSPSGNTIYF
NA | TRBD2 | TRBJ2-3 | TRBV5-6 | TGTGCCAGCAGCCATACACGCGGGAGAGAGAGTACGGATACGCAGTATTTT | CASSHTRGRESTDTQYF
NA | NA | TRBJ1-1 | TRBV18 | TGTGCCAGCTCAGCCGACCTAAACACTGAAGCTTTCTTT | CASSADLNTEAFF
NA | NA | TRBJ2-3 | TRBV19 | TGTGCCAGTAGTATTCTGGGCTCCGGAGATACGCAGTATTTT | CASSILGSGDTQYF
NA | NA | TRBJ1-4 | TRBV28 | TGTGCCAGCAGTCCTTGGACTGGTGAAAAACTGTTTTTT | CASSPWTGEKLFF
NA | NA | TRBJ1-1 | TRBV9 | TGTGCCAGCAGCGTAGGGTCGCAGGGGACCGACACTGAAGCTTTCTTT | CASSVGSQGTDTEAFF
NA | NA | TRBJ1-1 | TRBV6-1 | TGTGCCTGCTCCCTCTACCGTGGGGACACTGAAGCTTTCTTT | CACSLYRGDTEAFF
NA | NA | TRBJ2-6 | TRBV15 | TGTGCCACCGCGGGCTCTGGGGCCAACGTCCTGACTTTC | CATAGSGANVLTF
NA | NA | TRBJ1-3 | TRBV18 | TGTGCCAGCTCACCGGGGGTTGGGTCCCTGCGGTCTGGAAACACCATATATTTT | CASSPGVGSLRSGNTIYF
NA | TRBD2 | TRBJ2-3 | TRBV5-1 | TGCGCCAGCAGCCTGGGAGGGCCTTTGTCAGATACGCAGTATTTT | CASSLGGPLSDTQYF
NA | TRBD1 | TRBJ2-7 | TRBV7-9 | TGTGCCAGCAGCTCCACGCCCGGGACAGGTCCCTACGAGCAGTACTTC | CASSSTPGTGPYEQYF
NA | NA | TRBJ2-2 | TRBV5-1 | TGCGCCAGCAGCTTGGGCCCCGCCGGGGAGCTGTTTTTT | CASSLGPAGELFF
NA | NA | TRBJ2-1 | TRBV5-8 | TGTGCCAGCAGCTTGGAGGTTGGGGGCTCCTACAATGAGCAGTTCTTC | CASSLEVGGSYNEQFF
NA | NA | TRBJ2-3 | TRBV7-7 | TGTGCCAGCAGCCACACCCCCGGGTTAAGCACAGATACGCAGTATTTT | CASSHTPGLSTDTQYF
NA | NA | TRBJ2-5 | TRBV18 | TGTGCCAGCTCACCATTATATAGGGACTCGCAAGAGACCCAGTACTTC | CASSPLYRDSQETQYF
NA | TRBD2 | TRBJ2-7 | TRBV18 | TGTGCCAGCTCACCACGGGGGGGTATTGGCGAGCAGTACTTC | CASSPRGGIGEQYF
NA | NA | TRBJ1-2 | TRBV5-6 | TGTGCCAGCAGCTTAACGGACGGCGGCTGCACCTTC | CASSLTDGGCTF
once | TRBD1 | TRBJ2-7 | TRBV5-4 | TGTGCCAGCAGCTTAGCCGGGACAGGGCTCTCCTACGAGCAGTACTTC | CASSLAGTGLSYEQYF